A selection of T cell receptor beta chains follows, all from one sample in a study of shared clonotypes between healthy human individuals. The method was immunoSEQ multiplex PCR; TCRdb's version includes in-frame clones alone and lacks a portion of them. Of about 490,000 clones listed, 60% to 85% were seen once; the top ten hold approximately 12%. The sample comprised PBMCs. These receptors came from a woman in her thirties or forties in good health. Some clones in this sample may be carry-over from other donors' samples. The CDR3 runs from the conserved cysteine through the conserved F or W. The D gene is left open where the match is weak. A row's size may be missing; if present it is once, few, many or a size class.

once TRBD2 TRBJ2-2 TRBV7-2 CASSLIGSGRDTGELFF TGTGCCAGCAGCTTAATAGGGAGCGGGAGGGACACCGGGGAGCTGTTTTTT
. TRBD1 TRBJ1-5 TRBV6-1 CASSEAQGQAYQPQHF TGTGCCAGCAGTGAAGCGCAGGGACAGGCCTATCAGCCCCAGCATTTT
. TRBD1 TRBJ1-2 TRBV28 CASSDRAYGYTF TGTGCCAGCAGTGACAGGGCTTATGGCTACACCTTC
. . TRBJ2-7 TRBV28 CASSLMASASYEQYF TGTGCCAGCAGTTTAATGGCTAGCGCCTCCTACGAGCAGTACTTC
. . TRBJ2-2 TRBV2 CASRVVRGGGTGELFF TGTGCCAGCAGGGTAGTTCGCGGAGGCGGGACCGGGGAGCTGTTTTTT
. TRBD1 TRBJ2-7 TRBV27 CASSTTGGYAYEQYF TGTGCCAGCAGTACCACAGGGGGATACGCCTACGAGCAGTACTTC
. TRBD2 TRBJ2-1 TRBV10-2 CASSRGTSAYNEQFF TGCGCCAGCAGCCGCGGGACTAGCGCTTACAATGAGCAGTTCTTC
many . TRBJ1-2 TRBV30 CAWSVGQWEGYTF TGTGCCTGGAGTGTAGGACAGTGGGAAGGCTACACCTTC
few . TRBJ2-7 TRBV5-1 CASSLPSYEQYF TGCGCCAGCAGCTTACCTTCCTACGAGCAGTACTTC
. . TRBJ2-7 TRBV2 CASRVHDPGSEQYF TGTGCCAGCAGGGTCCACGACCCAGGATCCGAGCAGTACTTC
. . TRBJ2-1 TRBV28 CASSYGGSYNEQFF TGTGCCAGCAGTTACGGGGGCTCCTACAATGAGCAGTTCTTC
. TRBD2 TRBJ2-2 TRBV5-8 CASSLGVAGNTGELFF TGTGCCAGCAGCTTGGGGGTAGCGGGGAACACCGGGGAGCTGTTTTTT
. . TRBJ1-3 TRBV11-2 CASSLTGPGNTIYF TGTGCCAGCAGCCTGACAGGTCCTGGAAACACCATATATTTT